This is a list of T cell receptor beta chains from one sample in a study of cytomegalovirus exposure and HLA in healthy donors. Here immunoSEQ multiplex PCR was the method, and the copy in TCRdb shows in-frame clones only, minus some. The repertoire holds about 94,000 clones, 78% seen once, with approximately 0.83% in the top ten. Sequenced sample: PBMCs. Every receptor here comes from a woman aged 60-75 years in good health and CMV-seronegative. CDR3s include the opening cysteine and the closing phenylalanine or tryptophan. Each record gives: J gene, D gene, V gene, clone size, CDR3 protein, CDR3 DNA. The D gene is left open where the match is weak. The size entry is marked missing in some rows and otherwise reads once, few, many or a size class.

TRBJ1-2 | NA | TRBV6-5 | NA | CASSYSSRPRSYTF | TGTGCCAGCAGTTACTCGAGTAGGCCGCGGAGCTACACCTTC
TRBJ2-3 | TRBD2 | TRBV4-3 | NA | CASSQHSGRTDTQYF | TGCGCCAGCAGCCAACATAGCGGGAGAACAGATACGCAGTATTTT
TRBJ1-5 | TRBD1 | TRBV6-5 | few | CASSSTGGETPQHF | TGTGCCAGCAGTTCCACAGGGGGAGAAACGCCCCAGCATTTT
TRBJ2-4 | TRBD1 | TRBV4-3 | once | CASSHRTGAIKNIQYF | TGCGCCAGCAGCCATCGGACAGGGGCAATAAAAAACATTCAGTACTTC
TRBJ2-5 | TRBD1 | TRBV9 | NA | CASSAPLVTGGLETQYF | TGTGCCAGCAGCGCCCCGCTTGTGACAGGGGGTCTAGAGACCCAGTACTTC
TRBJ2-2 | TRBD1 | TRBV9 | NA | CASSGRQGSNTGELFF | TGTGCCAGCAGCGGCCGACAGGGATCGAACACCGGGGAGCTGTTTTTT
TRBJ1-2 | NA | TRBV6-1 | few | CASSEDPGPNGYTF | TGTGCCAGCAGTGAAGACCCAGGGCCGAATGGCTACACCTTC
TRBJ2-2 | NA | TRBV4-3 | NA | CASSQRTVSNTGELFF | TGCGCCAGCAGCCAGCGGACAGTATCGAACACCGGGGAGCTGTTTTTT
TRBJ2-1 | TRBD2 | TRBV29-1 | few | CSSGGGVYSYNEQFF | TGCAGCTCCGGTGGGGGGGTGTACTCCTACAATGAGCAGTTCTTC
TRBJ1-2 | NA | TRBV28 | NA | CASTASGMTVYGYTF | TGTGCCAGCACCGCGTCAGGGATGACTGTCTATGGCTACACCTTC
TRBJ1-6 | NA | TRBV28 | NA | CASSLSNTITGPRSPLHF | TGTGCCAGCAGTCTGTCTAACACGATTACAGGGCCCCGGTCACCCCTCCACTTT
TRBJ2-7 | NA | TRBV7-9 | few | CASSDQGGGQYF | TGTGCCAGCAGCGATCAGGGGGGTGGCCAGTACTTC
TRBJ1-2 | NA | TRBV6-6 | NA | CAAEGGSANYGYTF | TGTGCCGCGGAGGGCGGCTCGGCAAACTATGGCTACACCTTC
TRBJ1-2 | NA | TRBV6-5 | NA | CASSYSTGGPTF | TGTGCCAGCAGTTATTCGACCGGGGGGCCCACCTTC
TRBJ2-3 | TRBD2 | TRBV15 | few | CATSRTSGGTDTQYF | TGTGCCACCAGCAGGACTAGCGGGGGCACAGATACGCAGTATTTT
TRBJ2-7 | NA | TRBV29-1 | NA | CSVQSTNSYEQYF | TGCAGCGTTCAAAGCACCAACTCCTACGAGCAGTACTTC
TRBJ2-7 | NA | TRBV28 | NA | CASILRGSYEQYF | TGTGCCAGCATACTCAGGGGTTCCTACGAGCAGTACTTC